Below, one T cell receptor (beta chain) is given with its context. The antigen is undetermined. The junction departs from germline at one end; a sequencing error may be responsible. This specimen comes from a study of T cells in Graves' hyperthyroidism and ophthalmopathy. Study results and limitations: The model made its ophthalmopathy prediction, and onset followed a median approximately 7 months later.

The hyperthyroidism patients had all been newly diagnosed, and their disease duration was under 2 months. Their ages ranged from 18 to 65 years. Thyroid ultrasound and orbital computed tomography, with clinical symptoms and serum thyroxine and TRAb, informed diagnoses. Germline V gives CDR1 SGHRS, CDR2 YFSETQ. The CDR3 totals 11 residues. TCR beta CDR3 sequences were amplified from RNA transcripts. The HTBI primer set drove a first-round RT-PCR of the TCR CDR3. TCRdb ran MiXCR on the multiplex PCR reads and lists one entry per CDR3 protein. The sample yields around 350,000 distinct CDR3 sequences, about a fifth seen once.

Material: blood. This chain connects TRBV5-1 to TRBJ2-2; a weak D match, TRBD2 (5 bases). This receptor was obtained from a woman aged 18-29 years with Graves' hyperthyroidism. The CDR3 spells CASSSTGEMFF. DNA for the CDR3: TGCGCCAGCAGTTCCACCGGGGAGATGTTTTTT. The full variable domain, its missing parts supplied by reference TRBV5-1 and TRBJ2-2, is KAGVTQTPRYLIKTRGQQVTLSCSPISGHRSVSWYQQTPGQGLQFLFEYFSETQRNKGNFPGRFSGRQFSNSRSEMNVSTLELGDSALYLCASSSTGEMFFGEGSRLTVL.